This T cell receptor (beta chain) appears in the sequencing data of a study of blood T cell repertoires in COVID-19. Background on the study: Specimens from acute and convalescent COVID-19 originated in the United States, Italy and Spain. From T cells, B-cell-depleted T cells, or PBMCs came the material, which was cDNA or gDNA.

CDR1 SGHRS and CDR2 YFSETQ come from the germline V gene. CDR3 length: 14 amino acids. Trimming removed 4 bases from V and 7 bases from J; junction bases left unmatched: 6. The repertoire was sequenced with immunoSEQ multiplex PCR; TCRdb's copy has only in-frame clones and lacks some. Among about 180,000 clones, nearly 80% were seen once, and the ten largest hold approximately 15%. Participants came from some 23 US areas, aged about 18 to 100 years. Shortly before study entry, within 2 weeks, exposed participants had met a COVID-19 case. Sequencing was performed on PBMCs or T cells enriched from blood (not recorded which). The receptor was isolated from a man in his 60s who had been exposed to COVID-19. J is TRBJ1-4 and V is TRBV5-1; TRBD1 matches 8 bases. CDR3 loop: CASSQTGGGEKLFF. The DNA for the CDR3 is TGCGCCAGCAGCCAAACAGGGGGAGGTGAAAAACTGTTTTTT.